This T cell receptor beta chain was recovered during a study of blood T cell repertoires in COVID-19 (dated by TCRdb to about 2020). Study-level background: Samples from collaborators originated in the United States, Italy and Spain and spanned both the acute and convalescent phases of COVID-19. The material from the prospective study consisted of cDNA or gDNA derived from T cells, B-cell-depleted T cells, or PBMCs. Subjects who had been exposed to COVID-19, were actively infected with it, or had recovered from it provided the deeply sampled blood TCRbeta repertoires that made up the dataset. A freely available public database, intended as a resource for researchers studying the immune response to SARS-CoV-2, is where the repertoires were released. The samples were drawn from two sources: the first 160 participants of the ongoing ImmuneRACE study, and 950 to 1,500 subjects contributed by 6 global collaborators. Nearly every sample came with metadata listing a de-identified subject ID, COVID-19 status, age in years and sex. HLA class I and class II types, where available, came from metadata supplied by the sample provider rather than from assay-based typing.

TCRbeta CDR3 regions were amplified from genomic DNA using the immunoSEQ Assay, a bias-controlled multiplex PCR. The study's processing was this. The number of nucleated cells in each sample was estimated from the amplification of reference gene primers within the assay. Sequence reads were collapsed and filtered to measure the absolute abundance of every unique TCRbeta CDR3 rearrangement. For each sample, productive Simpson clonality was calculated by taking the square root of Simpson's diversity index across productive rearrangements. The table comes from immuneACCESS by way of TCRdb, which keeps in-frame sequences with V and J called. Part of the clones is missing from these tables; in studies checked, under half for an unresolved V gene and the rest for unknown reasons. V, J and clone size reflect that table, while D and trimming were determined from the DNA. The sample table contains roughly 390,000 clones; only one count was recorded for 85% of them. 3% to 4.5% of the sample belongs to the ten largest clones.

As for this clone: Its recognized antigen is unknown. No base qualities exist here, and no much larger clone lies one base off it.

Each collaborating institution followed its own protocols to collect whole blood in K2EDTA tubes. For TCRbeta analysis, collaborators shipped samples as frozen whole blood, isolated PBMCs, or DNA extracted from either of those sample types. Trimming at the junction amounts to 5 bases on V and 5 bases on J, and the germline ends lie 16 bases apart. The CDR3 goes from the cysteine to the phenylalanine over 14 residues. Only the CDR3 portion is preserved as DNA: 42 bases, with reading frame beginning at the first base. Looking up the germline V gene yields CDR1 MNHEY and CDR2 SVGAGI. General findings and caveats noted by the study authors: The quantity of clinical and demographic metadata differed by source and by participant and was supplied without curation.

Sequencing was done on a sample of peripheral blood. Recombination linked TRBV6-5 to TRBJ2-7; the D gene is perhaps TRBD2, from 6 matching bases. The sequence was obtained from a woman between 18 and 29 years old with acute or convalescent COVID-19. Read as DNA, the sequence is TGTGCCAGCAGTACCCCGGAGGGAAACCACGAGCAGTACTTC. This encodes CASSTPEGNHEQYF.